One sample yielded the 13 T cell receptor beta chains listed below, sequenced in a study of blood T cell repertoires in COVID-19. Profiling relied on immunoSEQ multiplex PCR, and the TCRdb table lists in-frame clones only, not all of them. Here the sample spans 64,000 or so clones, approximately 83% being singletons. Input material: peripheral blood. The receptors come from a middle-aged man with acute or convalescent COVID-19.

The chain carries TRBV30 and TRBJ1-2; perhaps TRBD1 as D (5 bases). The germline V and J ends were trimmed by 5 bases and 6 bases, with 16 bases remaining between them. The CDR3 has 13 residues. Germline values: CDR1 GTSNPN, CDR2 SVGIG (reference sequence). The CDR3: CAWGNRQVNGYTF. CDR3 nucleotide sequence: TGTGCCTGGGGAAACAGGCAAGTTAATGGCTACACCTTC.

The V call is TRBV29-1, the J call TRBJ1-1; a possible D gene is TRBD1 (6 bases). Trimming took off 3 bases at V and 1 base at J, with 12 bases between the two ends. The CDR3 has 14 residues. CDR1 and CDR2 (germline): SQVTM, ANQGSEA. The CDR3 reads CSVDATGKNTEAFF. The CDR3 bases are TGCAGCGTTGATGCGACAGGAAAGAACACTGAAGCTTTCTTT.

The chain links TRBV15 to TRBJ1-1; D is unresolved. The CDR3 is 16 residues long. Germline-derived CDR1 and CDR2 are LNHNV and YYDKDF (reference sequence). V lost 3 bases, J lost 4 bases, and 18 bases lay in between. The CDR3 nucleotides read TGTGCCACCAGCAGCGACCGGGATATAGGTACCACTGAAGCTTTCTTT. Protein sequence: CATSSDRDIGTTEAFF.

The V and J genes are TRBV9 and TRBJ1-4; TRBD1 is a possible D gene (5 bases). Germline CDR1 SGDLS, CDR2 YYNGEE. Trimming shortened V by 4 bases and J by 8 bases, and 15 bases separated the two germline ends. This CDR3 is built from 14 residues. In nucleotides, the CDR3 is TGTGCCAGCAGCCGCGGGACGTCGGGGGAAAAACTGTTTTTT. Translated: CASSRGTSGEKLFF.

This clone was counted a single time. This chain uses TRBV3-1 (or the pseudogene TRBV3-2) with TRBJ2-1; 9 positions match TRBD1. Looked up from germline, CDR1 is LGHDT and CDR2 is YNNKEL (reference sequence). V lost 4 bases, J lost 2 bases, and 3 bases stayed unmatched. The CDR3 spans 15 residues. The DNA of the CDR3 is TGTGCCAGCAGCCTCCGGGACAGGGCCTACAATGAGCAGTTCTTC. Protein sequence: CASSLRDRAYNEQFF.

This clone was seen more than once but under ten times. This rearrangement joins TRBV5-6 to TRBJ1-6, with 7 bases identical to TRBD1. This CDR3 contains 16 residues. CDR1 and CDR2 from the germline V gene are SGHDT and YYEEEE. The ends lost 4 bases at V and 9 bases at J; junction bases unmatched: 13. The CDR3 region is CASSPDRTSGISPLHF. CDR3 nucleotide sequence: TGTGCCAGCAGCCCGGACAGGACGTCGGGAATTTCACCCCTCCACTTT.

This clone was seen only a few times. This chain connects TRBV6-1 to TRBJ1-5; no clear D gene. Deletions cut 1 base from V and 6 bases from J, with 13 bases between. Germline V lookup: CDR1 MNHNS, CDR2 SASEGT. This CDR3 is built from 15 residues. The CDR3 region has the DNA TGTGCCAGCAGTGAAGGGTATCCCCCCGGTCAGCCCCAGCATTTT. It specifies CASSEGYPPGQPQHF.

In its sample, this clone was seen a few times. V is TRBV11-1 and J is TRBJ1-1; D is perhaps TRBD1 (6 bases). V shed 6 bases and J shed 4 bases, with 18 bases lying between them. Germline CDR1 is SGHAT and CDR2 is FQDESV (reference sequence). The CDR3 has 15 amino acids. The CDR3 spells CASSNPGALSTEAFF. CDR3 sequence (DNA): TGTGCCAGCAGTAACCCAGGGGCTCTTAGCACTGAAGCTTTCTTT.

This chain links TRBV13 with TRBJ1-2; 9 nucleotides align to TRBD1. This CDR3 has 19 amino acids. With 5 bases clipped from V and 0 bases from J, the junction kept 16 bases outside the gene matches. Germline loops: CDR1 PRHDT, CDR2 FYEKMQ (reference sequence). CDR3 sequence (DNA): TGTGCCAGCAGCGCCAGTCTAGGGGACAGGGCCCTAGCTAACTATGGCTACACCTTC. It specifies CASSASLGDRALANYGYTF.

This clone appeared a single time. The chain links TRBV2 to TRBJ1-4; the match to TRBD1 covers 9 bases. The CDR3 extends over 14 amino acids. The ends lost 5 bases at V and 8 bases at J; junction bases unmatched: 6. Germline-derived CDR1 and CDR2 are SNHLY and FYNNEI. The CDR3 here is CASSINRGLEKLFF. In DNA, the CDR3 is TGTGCCAGCAGTATTAACAGGGGGCTCGAAAAACTGTTTTTT.

A word on this clone: It is unclear where the CDR3 begins or ends on the DNA, so no DNA is shown, and the CDR3 is as TCRdb lists it. The V gene is TRBV28, the J gene TRBJ2-5; no check of the table's D call, TRBD2, against the DNA was made. Germline V gene lookup returns CDR1 MDHEN and CDR2 SYDVKM. The CDR3 is 15 residues long, ends included. The CDR3 loop is CASSFGSGERETQYF.

The chain uses TRBV5-4 and TRBJ2-1; TRBD2 agrees at 13 bases. The CDR3 runs 19 residues. Germline lookup yields CDR1 SGHNT and CDR2 YYREEE (reference sequence). Trimming removed 4 bases from V and 0 bases from J; junction bases left unmatched: 10. Written as DNA, the CDR3 is TGTGCCAGCAGCGGACTAGCGGGGGCGTATTCGAGCTCCTACAATGAGCAGTTCTTC. It yields the protein CASSGLAGAYSSSYNEQFF.

V is TRBV27 and J is TRBJ1-6, with TRBD1 as a possible D gene (6 bases). Trimming took off 5 bases at V and 7 bases at J, with 12 bases between the two ends. Germline assignment: CDR1 MNHEY and CDR2 SMNVEV (reference sequence). CDR3 length equals 14 residues. CDR3 nucleotide sequence: TGTGCCAGCAGTCCCCGGGACAAGAATTCACCCCTCCACTTT. Amino acids: CASSPRDKNSPLHF.